This TCR beta chain came from a study of shared clonotypes between healthy human individuals (dated by TCRdb to the early 2020s). General notes on the study: A few men and a couple of women, aged 18 to 49 years, made up the cohort. Blood TCR repertoires of about 5 healthy adults were deeply sequenced to estimate repertoire size and the extent of clonotype sharing between individuals. Each donor's leukapheresis produced roughly between roughly 0.85 and 10 billion PBMCs. Libraries were prepared and TCR repertoires were sequenced by different laboratories using diverse techniques, in order to increase sequencing depth and limit assay-specific biases. For each donor, three plates each were used for CD4 naive and CD4 memory, two plates were used for CD8 naive, and one plate was used for CD8 memory. Results and caveats for the whole study, not just this receptor: Compared with non-shared clonotypes, the clonotypes found in all four sorted-subset donors had higher generation probabilities. Sharing across a few donors was observed for approximately 5% of naive CD4, over 3% of naive CD8, over 2% of memory CD4, and about 0.4% of memory CD8 clonotypes. Pairwise subsampling indicated that sequencing depth was expected to affect the degree of clonotype sharing among donors. Rarefaction of sorted-subset datasets indicated incomplete sequencing despite the large sequencing depth. Sampling was limited to blood, and TCR repertoires in tissue likely differ from TCR repertoires in blood. Because the study included a small number of donors, the genetic and exposure-history diversity represented was limited. Naive subsets generally had larger estimated clonotype richness than memory subsets.

As for this clone: The antigen this receptor binds is unknown. No much larger clone is present one base from it, and per-base qualities are unavailable.

Using the deep immunoSEQ assay, TCR CDR3 regions were amplified from genomic DNA by multiplex PCR. Extracted genomic DNA from each cell subset was distributed evenly across all wells of several immunoSEQ 96-well plates, and each plate was treated as a replicate. For sorted subsets, roughly 200 ng of genomic DNA, equivalent to around 30,000 T cell genomes, went into each replicate PCR. The purified libraries were quantified using a Qubit 3.0 fluorometer, sized with a Bioanalyzer 2100, and then quantified again using the KAPA Library Quantification kit. Every immunoSEQ 96-well plate was sequenced on a dedicated single-read 150-cycle Illumina NextSeq 550 flow cell. The study's processing was this. Because only junctional sequences without quality scores were contained in the immunoSEQ output, filtering matching that applied to full-length reads could not be performed. Sequences were annotated with PyIR, a Python wrapper for IgBLAST v1.9, and V/J genes and CDR3 were assigned using IMGT germline references. Reads with weak V/J assignments (E-value above 1e-6), missing CDR3, stop codons, out-of-frame junctions, or ambiguous translated residues were removed. V3J clonotypes were defined by identical inferred V gene, J gene, and CDR3 amino acid sequence. The percentage overlap between two repertoires was calculated by dividing the number of shared unique clonotypes by the size of the smaller repertoire. Richness of each repertoire was evaluated using RTK rarefaction, the Chao1 estimator, and Recon v2.1 estimates of unobserved clonotypes. OLGA was used to compute generation probabilities for all TCRbeta clonotypes that the gDNA method yielded from a handful of donors. The table was pulled from immuneACCESS by TCRdb, which kept in-frame rearrangements only. Such tables lose some clones; where checked, under half of the loss comes from unresolved V genes, and the rest has no known cause. Clone size and the V and J calls come from that table; the DNA yielded D and trimming. The sample yields approximately 1.5 million clones; about 98% were counted once. Clones ranked in the top ten supply about 0.45% of the sample.

Deletion took 1 base off V and 6 bases off J, with a span of 16 bases between the germline ends. The germline V gene (reference sequence) specifies SGHKS as CDR1 and YYEKEE as CDR2. Spanning cysteine to phenylalanine, the CDR3 consists of 15 amino acids. Just the 45-base CDR3 DNA is kept, in frame starting at base 1. The donors were healthy, HIV-negative adults who had no recently reported acute infections or vaccinations. Every donor was a Caucasian adult residing in Nashville, Tennessee, USA. CD4+ T cells were enriched through magnetic negative selection, after which naive cells were positively selected on CD45RA and the remaining negative fraction served as the memory subset. Blood was collected by leukapheresis, and PBMCs were isolated by Ficoll-Histopaque density gradient centrifugation and then cryopreserved in liquid nitrogen vapor phase. Purity and quantity of every magnetically sorted T cell population were checked by analytical flow cytometry. Each sorted fraction had its genomic DNA isolated and then quantified by UV absorbance on a Nanodrop 2000c.

The clonotype originates from a man aged 30-40 years in good health. Here the chain combines TRBV5-5 and TRBJ1-2, with the D segment identity uncertain. Sequences were obtained from naive CD4+ T cells sorted from blood. This specimen's cell subset or site label, per the study, means: CD45RA+ positively selected. DNA sequence: TGTGCCAGCAGCTTGTTCTTGGGTTCCTTACATGGCTACACCTTC. This encodes CASSLFLGSLHGYTF.